This entry lists 29 T cell receptor beta chains sequenced from one sample in a study of CD8 T cells in ankylosing spondylitis. TCRdb independently ran MiXCR on the 5' RACE reads; one entry per CDR3 protein. The sample consists of some 290,000 distinct CDR3 sequences, over 15% of them appearing once. The material sequenced was blood, either unsorted or a sorted T cell fraction (not recorded which). These receptor sequences come from a male donor with ankylosing spondylitis or in good health (not recorded which).

This chain joins TRBV12-3 or TRBV12-4 and TRBJ1-2; D uncertain. Between the trimmed V and J ends, which lost 0 bases and 7 bases, there was a span of 12 bases. The CDR3 runs to 14 residues. DNA for the CDR3: TGTGCCAGCAGTTTAGCTACGGGTGTAGGTGGCTACACCTTC. Translated: CASSLATGVGGYTF.

The chain links TRBV6-2 or TRBV6-3 to TRBJ2-4; either TRBD1 or TRBD2 may fit D (5 bases each). The CDR3 extends over 14 amino acids. The germline V gene encodes CDR1 MNHEY and CDR2 SVGEGT. Trimming took 5 bases from V and 1 from J, leaving 9 bases between them. The chain's CDR3 is CASSTREAKNIQYF. CDR3 coding DNA: TGTGCCAGCAGTACCAGGGAGGCCAAAAACATTCAGTACTTC.

This clonotype was observed a handful of times. The gene calls are TRBV5-4 and TRBJ2-2; D gene ambiguous. Per the germline V gene, CDR1 is SGHNT and CDR2 is YYREEE (reference sequence). The V end was cut by 0 bases, the J end by 8 bases, with 8 bases between. This CDR3 comprises 13 residues. In nucleotides, the CDR3 is TGTGCCAGCAGCTTGGTGGGTTCTGGGGAGCTGTTTTTT. Translated, it gives CASSLVGSGELFF.

The V and J genes are TRBV11-2 and TRBJ2-5; 12 nucleotides align to TRBD1. J lost 5 bases, V lost 1 base, and 5 bases had no gene match. CDR3 length equals 16 residues. CDR1 is SGHAT and CDR2 is FQNNGV in the germline V gene. This CDR3 is CASSLGGTGGWETQYF. In DNA form, the CDR3 reads TGTGCCAGCAGCTTAGGGGGGACAGGGGGCTGGGAGACCCAGTACTTC.

The V gene is TRBV9, the J gene TRBJ2-3; 10 bases are shared with TRBD2. CDR1 SGDLS and CDR2 YYNGEE come from the germline V gene. J was trimmed by 0 bases and V by 0 bases; bases with no gene match: 7. This CDR3 has 18 residues. The chain's CDR3 is CASSVGSGGLTSTDTQYF. CDR3 in DNA: TGTGCCAGCAGCGTAGGTAGCGGGGGGCTGACTAGCACAGATACGCAGTATTTT.

CDR3 bases: TGTGCCAGCTCACCACAGACGGGGAGCACAGATACGCAGTATTTT. Its translation: CASSPQTGSTDTQYF. The V and J genes are TRBV18 and TRBJ2-3, with D maybe TRBD2 (5 bases). Trimming took off 1 base at V and 0 bases at J, with 8 bases between the two ends. Germline CDR1 reads KGHSH; CDR2 reads LQKENI. The CDR3 sequence is 15 residues long.

This chain uses TRBV24-1 with TRBJ2-1; D remains unclear. The ends were cut back, 2 bases at V and 0 bases at J, with 10 bases in the middle. This CDR3 is 16 amino acids long. Germline assignment: CDR1 KGHDR and CDR2 SFDVKD. The CDR3 region has the DNA TGTGCCACCAGTGATTCGGGCTTTAGCTCCTACAATGAGCAGTTCTTC. This codes for CATSDSGFSSYNEQFF.

This clonotype was observed a handful of times. This rearrangement joins TRBV20-1 to TRBJ2-5; D not resolved. The CDR3 contains 14 residues. V lost 1 base, J lost 2 bases, and 11 bases lay in between. The V gene's germline CDR1 is DFQATT and CDR2 SNEGSKA (reference sequence). CDR3 protein: CSARGLAGQETQYF. As DNA, the CDR3 is TGCAGTGCTAGAGGACTCGCTGGACAAGAGACCCAGTACTTC.

Ten or more counts support this clonotype. The chain carries TRBV5-1 and TRBJ1-5, with 9 positions matching TRBD1. Germline V gene sequence: CDR1 SGHRS, CDR2 YFSETQ. The CDR3 spans 15 residues. The trim removed 2 bases at V and 6 bases at J, leaving 6 bases unmatched. DNA of the CDR3: TGCGCCAGCAGCTTAGACACAGGGGGCGGTCAGCCCCAGCATTTT. Translating gives CASSLDTGGGQPQHF.

The chain links TRBV12-3 or TRBV12-4 to TRBJ2-5; D is unclear. V was trimmed by 2 bases and J by 1 base, leaving 8 bases between them. This CDR3 region has 14 residues. The CDR3 here is CASSLRSAQETQYF. The DNA of the CDR3 is TGTGCCAGCAGTTTAAGGTCAGCCCAAGAGACCCAGTACTTC.

V and J are TRBV20-1 and TRBJ2-7, with D unresolved. The CDR3 runs to 13 residues. Per the germline V gene, CDR1 is DFQATT and CDR2 is SNEGSKA (reference sequence). The V end lost 5 bases, the J end lost 2 bases, and 13 bases lay between the germline ends. This CDR3 is CSAPRTDTYEQYV. The CDR3 DNA is TGCAGTGCTCCTCGGACGGATACCTACGAGCAGTACGTC.

This rearrangement joins TRBV27 to TRBJ2-6, with 9 bases that match TRBD1. Germline loops: CDR1 MNHEY, CDR2 SMNVEV (reference sequence). Trimming took 5 bases from V and 8 from J; bases not matched to a gene: 7. The CDR3 runs to 15 residues. The CDR3 DNA sequence: TGTGCCAGCAGTCCGCCCGGACAGGGGTCCAACGTCCTGACTTTC. Amino acids: CASSPPGQGSNVLTF.

This clonotype has more than one count but fewer than ten. The CDR3 reads CSARDIGTANQPQHF. The CDR3, as DNA: TGCAGTGCTAGAGATATCGGGACAGCAAATCAGCCCCAGCATTTT. The chain carries TRBV20-1 and TRBJ1-5, with 7 bases that match TRBD1. Trimming at V came to 0 bases and at J to 4 bases, leaving 6 bases not matched to a gene. CDR1 and CDR2 (germline): DFQATT, SNEGSKA (reference sequence). The CDR3 length is 15 residues.

This chain connects TRBV10-3 to TRBJ2-7, with 9 bases lining up with TRBD1. The CDR3 has 17 amino acids. The V and J ends lost 4 bases and 2 bases, in that order; junction bases with no gene match: 12. Germline CDR1 is ENHRY and CDR2 is SYGVKD. The CDR3 is CAISGHRPGTGTYEQYV. CDR3 DNA sequence: TGTGCCATCAGTGGCCATCGTCCCGGGACAGGGACCTACGAGCAGTACGTC.

The V call is TRBV12-3 or TRBV12-4, the J call TRBJ2-3, with 7 nucleotides matching TRBD2. The V segment lost 4 bases and the J segment 7 bases; nucleotides outside the gene matches: 5. The CDR3 has 13 residues. This CDR3 is CASSSLAGNTQYF. Here the CDR3 DNA reads TGTGCCAGCAGTTCCTTAGCGGGCAATACGCAGTATTTT.

This clonotype turned up a few times. This rearrangement joins TRBV20-1 to TRBJ2-1; D may be TRBD1 or TRBD2 (5 bases each). The germline V gene encodes CDR1 DFQATT and CDR2 SNEGSKA (reference sequence). V was clipped by 6 bases and J by 4 bases, with 19 bases between them. CDR3 size: 15 residues. CDR3 sequence (DNA): TGCAGTGCCCGCCCTTTCGGGGCGATTTACAATGAGCAGTTCTTC. This codes for CSARPFGAIYNEQFF.

The J gene is TRBJ1-3, the V gene TRBV28, with D maybe TRBD1 (5 bases). V lost 3 bases and J lost 0, with 9 bases in between. The germline V gene encodes CDR1 MDHEN and CDR2 SYDVKM. The CDR3 has 15 residues. The CDR3 sequence is CASSLSGPSGNTIYF. The CDR3 region has the DNA TGTGCCAGCAGTTTGTCGGGGCCCTCTGGAAACACCATATATTTT.

The table lists this clonotype with many counts. This CDR3 is CASRPGPSNQPQHF. CDR3 nucleotides: TGTGCCAGCAGGCCAGGGCCTAGCAATCAGCCCCAGCATTTT. The chain uses TRBV12-3 or TRBV12-4 and TRBJ1-5, with a possible D match to TRBD1 (5 bases). Trimming shortened V by 6 bases and J by 0 bases, and 9 bases separated the two germline ends. The CDR3 spans 14 residues.

This chain uses TRBV5-1 with TRBJ2-3, with D possibly TRBD2 on 6 matching bases. V lost 1 base, J lost 2 bases, and 14 bases lay in between. The CDR3 runs to 16 residues. Germline CDR1 and CDR2: SGHRS and YFSETQ. The CDR3 loop is CASSLYPRGSTDTQYF. CDR3 in DNA: TGCGCCAGCAGCTTGTATCCCCGGGGGTCCACAGATACGCAGTATTTT.

The chain recombines TRBV5-1 with TRBJ2-3; a weak D match, TRBD1 (6 bases). The CDR3 loop spans 16 amino acids. V was clipped by 0 bases and J by 1 base, with 12 bases between them. Per the germline V gene, CDR1 is SGHRS and CDR2 is YFSETQ. As DNA, the CDR3 is TGCGCCAGCAGCTTGGACGCAGGGGACCGCACAGATACGCAGTATTTT. This gives the protein CASSLDAGDRTDTQYF.

CDR3 bases: TGTGCCAGCAGCCAAATACTGGACAGCTCTGGGGCCAACGTCCTGACTTTC. Its protein product is CASSQILDSSGANVLTF. V usage is TRBV3-1 and J usage is TRBJ2-6; D possibly corresponds to TRBD1 (6 bases). CDR1 is LGHDT and CDR2 is YNNKEL in the germline V gene (reference sequence). The CDR3 totals 17 residues. V lost 2 bases and J lost 0, with 11 bases in between.

V is TRBV6-5 and J is TRBJ2-7, with D possibly being TRBD1 (6 bases). The germline V and J ends were trimmed by 4 bases and 0 bases, with 10 bases remaining between them. The CDR3 loop spans 14 amino acids. The germline gives CDR1 MNHEY, CDR2 SVGAGI. CDR3 nucleotides: TGTGCCAGCAGTTCCTCCAGGGGCTCCTACGAGCAGTACGTC. This gives the protein CASSSSRGSYEQYV.

This rearrangement joins TRBV12-3 or TRBV12-4 to TRBJ1-5, with D perhaps matching TRBD1 (6 bases). The CDR3 is 14 residues long. The V end lost 4 bases, the J end lost 2 bases, and 9 bases lay between the germline ends. The CDR3 reads CASSYRTGNQPQHF. CDR3 in DNA: TGTGCCAGCAGTTACCGGACAGGCAATCAGCCCCAGCATTTT.

This clonotype was counted a few times. This chain uses TRBV20-1 with TRBJ2-1; D may be TRBD2 (5 bases). Germline V gene data show CDR1 as DFQATT and CDR2 as SNEGSKA (reference sequence). CDR3 length equals 14 residues. V lost 3 bases and J lost 8, with 17 bases in between. CDR3 region: CSARVDGINYEQFF. CDR3 nucleotide sequence: TGCAGTGCTAGGGTTGACGGGATTAACTATGAGCAGTTCTTC.

There are a few counts of this clonotype. The chain carries TRBV10-3 and TRBJ2-3, with TRBD2 identical over 8 bases. J gave up 2 bases and V 6 bases, and 4 bases lay outside the gene matches. This CDR3 is 14 amino acids long. CDR1 and CDR2 from the germline V gene are ENHRY and SYGVKD. CDR3 residues: CAIRTSGLTDTQYF. DNA of the CDR3: TGTGCCATCAGAACTAGCGGACTCACAGATACGCAGTATTTT.

This clonotype was recorded at least ten times. The gene calls are TRBV20-1 and TRBJ2-3; no reliable D call. V was trimmed by 5 bases and J by 2 bases, leaving 17 bases between them. Per the germline V gene, CDR1 is DFQATT and CDR2 is SNEGSKA (reference sequence). This CDR3 region has 15 residues. Written as DNA, the CDR3 is TGCAGTGCTCTTTCCTCCCGAGGTTTCACAGATACGCAGTATTTT. Translated: CSALSSRGFTDTQYF.

The chain combines TRBV4-2 with TRBJ2-3, with D possibly TRBD2 on 5 matching bases. The germline V gene has CDR1 LGHNA and CDR2 YNFKEQ. CDR3 length: 17 residues. V lost 0 bases and J 2 bases, leaving 15 bases between the germline ends. Here the CDR3 DNA reads TGTGCCAGCAGCCAAGAAGGGCGGGCATTGGCCACAGATACGCAGTATTTT. Protein sequence: CASSQEGRALATDTQYF.

Only a few counts were recorded for this clonotype. This chain uses TRBV6-5 with TRBJ2-2; TRBD2 is a possible D gene (7 bases). Germline CDR1 reads MNHEY; CDR2 reads SVGAGI. Trimming left V 2 bases short and J 3 bases short, with 10 bases between. There are 15 residues in the CDR3. The DNA of the CDR3 is TGTGCCAGCAGTTACGGGGGGGGCGACACCGGGGAGCTGTTTTTT. Protein sequence: CASSYGGGDTGELFF.

The CDR3 protein is CASSLRQSSYEQYV. The CDR3 DNA reads as TGTGCCAGCAGTTTAAGACAGAGCTCCTACGAGCAGTACGTC. The chain combines TRBV28 with TRBJ2-7; tentatively, D is TRBD1 (5 bases). The CDR3 is made up of 14 amino acids. Germline assignment: CDR1 MDHEN and CDR2 SYDVKM. V lost 2 bases and J 0 bases, leaving 8 bases between the germline ends.